The clone carrying this TCR beta chain was detected once. The target antigen is unknown. The sample is drawn from a study of T cells in localized non-small cell lung cancer. Study-wide points: Clonality of T cells reached its maximum in uninvolved adjacent lung, surpassing tumor. Of the top 100 tumor clones, median around 62 were in adjacent lung, 25 to 35 among its top 100.

TCRdb's copy holds only in-frame clones and misses some; the assay was immunoSEQ multiplex PCR. Among fewer than 30,000 clones listed, 88% were seen once. The CDR3 extends over 12 amino acids. CDR1 is MDHEN, CDR2 SYDVKM, per germline. With 7 bases removed from V and 5 bases from J, the gap between germline ends came to 12 bases. The material was PBMCs, obtained before any cancer treatment. This sequence was found in a man aged 35 to 70 with stage II lung adenocarcinoma. The chain links TRBV28 to TRBJ2-7; unclear D gene. CDR3 amino acids: CASKDLNNEQYF. The CDR3 nucleotides read TGTGCCAGCAAAGACTTAAATAACGAGCAGTACTTC. The complete variable domain, with remaining parts taken from reference TRBV28 and TRBJ2-7, reads DVKVTQSSRYLVKRTGEKVFLECVQDMDHENMFWYRQDPGLGLRLIYFSYDVKMKEKGDIPEGYSVSREKKERFSLILESASTNQTSMYLCASKDLNNEQYFGPGTRLTVT.